This T cell receptor (beta chain) was sequenced in a study of T-cell memory formation after mild COVID-19. This clonotype was seen a few times. MiXCR was run by TCRdb on the 5' RACE reads, yielding one entry per CDR3 protein. Of 190,000 or so distinct CDR3 sequences listed, roughly 23% were seen once; the top ten hold about 21%. Unmatched junction bases numbered 12, after V lost 5 bases and J lost 7 bases. The germline gives CDR1 KGHDR, CDR2 SFDVKD. The CDR3 has 16 amino acids. The sample taken for sequencing was PBMCs or a T cell subset sorted from them (not recorded which). The V call is TRBV24-1, the J call TRBJ2-1, with 8 bases aligning to TRBD2. The sequence was collected from an adult woman who had mild COVID-19 (a few samples of this study predate the infection). Cell type and time point are not known. As DNA, the CDR3 is TGTGCCACCAGTGGCCCATCCAGCGGGAGTGCGAATGAGCAGTTCTTC. Protein sequence: CATSGPSSGSANEQFF.